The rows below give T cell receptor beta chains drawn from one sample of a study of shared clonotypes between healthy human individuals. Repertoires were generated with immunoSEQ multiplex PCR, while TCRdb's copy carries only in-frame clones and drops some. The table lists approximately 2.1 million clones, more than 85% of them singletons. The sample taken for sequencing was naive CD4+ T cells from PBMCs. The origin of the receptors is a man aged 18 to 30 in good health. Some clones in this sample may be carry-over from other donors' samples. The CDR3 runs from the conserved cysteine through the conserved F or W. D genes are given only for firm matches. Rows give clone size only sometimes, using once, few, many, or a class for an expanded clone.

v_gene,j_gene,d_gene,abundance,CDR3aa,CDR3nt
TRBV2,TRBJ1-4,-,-,CASRNGRGGFNEKLFF,TGTGCCAGCAGAAACGGAAGGGGGGGATTTAATGAAAAACTGTTTTTT
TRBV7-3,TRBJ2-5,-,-,CASSLGAGETQYF,TGTGCCAGCAGCTTAGGTGCGGGAGAGACCCAGTACTTC
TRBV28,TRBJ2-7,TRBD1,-,CASSARDRAGF,TGTGCCAGCAGTGCCCGGGACAGGGCAGGCTTC
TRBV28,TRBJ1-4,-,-,CASSLKEGYSTNEKLFF,TGTGCCAGCAGTTTAAAGGAGGGTTATTCAACTAATGAAAAACTGTTTTTT
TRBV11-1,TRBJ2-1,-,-,CASSRLRASANEQFF,TGTGCCAGCAGCCGCCTGCGGGCTAGCGCCAATGAGCAGTTCTTC
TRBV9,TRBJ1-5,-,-,CASSVDSGAYNQPQHF,TGTGCCAGCAGCGTAGACTCTGGGGCCTACAATCAGCCCCAGCATTTT
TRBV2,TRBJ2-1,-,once,CASSVDSSSYNEQFF,TGTGCCAGCAGTGTCGACAGCAGCTCCTACAATGAGCAGTTCTTC
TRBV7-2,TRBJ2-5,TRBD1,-,CASSLVQGALWGTQYF,TGTGCCAGCAGCTTAGTGCAGGGGGCGCTGTGGGGGACCCAGTACTTC
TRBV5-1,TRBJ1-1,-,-,CASRQQMNTEAFF,TGCGCCAGCAGGCAGCAAATGAACACTGAAGCTTTCTTT
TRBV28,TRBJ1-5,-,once,CASSSTLTVGNQPQHF,TGTGCCAGCAGTTCAACCCTTACAGTCGGCAATCAGCCCCAGCATTTT
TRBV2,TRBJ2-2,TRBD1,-,CASSGQGGNTGELFF,TGTGCCAGCAGCGGACAGGGAGGGAACACCGGGGAGCTGTTTTTT
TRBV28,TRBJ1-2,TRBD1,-,CASGQGEYGYTF,TGTGCCAGTGGACAGGGTGAATATGGCTACACCTTC
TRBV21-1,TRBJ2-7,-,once,CASSVRRTGRDEQYF,TGTGCCAGCAGTGTCAGGCGGACAGGGCGCGACGAGCAGTACTTC
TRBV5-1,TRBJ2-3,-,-,CASSRGDTSTDTQYF,TGCGCCAGCAGCAGGGGGGACACCTCCACAGATACGCAGTATTTT
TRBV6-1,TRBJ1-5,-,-,CASSGWGEVNQPQHF,TGTGCCAGCAGTGGTTGGGGTGAAGTAAATCAGCCCCAGCATTTT
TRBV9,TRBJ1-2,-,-,CASSAQAAGNTDGAGYTF,TGTGCCAGCAGCGCACAAGCCGCGGGCAATACGGATGGTGCTGGCTACACCTTC
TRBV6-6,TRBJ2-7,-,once,CASKAGSDYEQYF,TGTGCCAGCAAAGCGGGTTCCGACTACGAGCAGTACTTC
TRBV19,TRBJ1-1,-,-,CASSPRRTRNTEAFF,TGTGCCAGTAGTCCCCGGAGAACACGGAACACTGAAGCTTTCTTT
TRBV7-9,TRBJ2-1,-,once,CASSLELTRSYNEQFF,TGTGCCAGCAGCTTAGAGCTAACCCGCTCCTACAATGAGCAGTTCTTC
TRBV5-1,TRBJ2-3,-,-,CASSSTGDTQYF,TGCGCCAGCAGCTCAACAGGAGATACGCAGTATTTT
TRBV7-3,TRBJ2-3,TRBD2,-,CASQAGAGTDTQYF,TGTGCCAGCCAGGCGGGAGCTGGTACAGATACGCAGTATTTT
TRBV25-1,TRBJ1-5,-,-,CASSESLGDQPQHF,TGTGCCAGCAGTGAATCTTTGGGGGACCAGCCCCAGCATTTT
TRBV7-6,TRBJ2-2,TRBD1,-,CASSLTGYTGELFF,TGTGCCAGCAGCTTGACAGGGTACACCGGGGAGCTGTTTTTT
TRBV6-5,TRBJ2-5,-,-,CASTPQGRETQYF,TGTGCCAGCACTCCGCAGGGAAGGGAGACCCAGTACTTC
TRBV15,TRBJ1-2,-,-,CATSILPLGDRGGYTF,TGTGCCACCAGCATTTTGCCCCTAGGCGATAGAGGAGGCTACACCTTC
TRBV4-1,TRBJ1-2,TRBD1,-,CASSHVTNRQGRGYGYTF,TGCGCCAGCAGCCACGTTACCAACCGACAGGGTAGGGGCTATGGCTACACCTTC
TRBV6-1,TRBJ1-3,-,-,CASRDQGYGNTIYF,TGTGCCAGCAGGGATCAGGGTTACGGAAACACCATATATTTT
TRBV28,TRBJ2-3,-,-,CATSGQGGGADTQYF,TGTGCCACTTCGGGTCAGGGAGGTGGGGCAGATACGCAGTATTTT
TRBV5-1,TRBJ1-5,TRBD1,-,CASSFGQGAGQPQHF,TGCGCCAGCAGCTTCGGACAGGGGGCAGGACAGCCCCAGCATTTT
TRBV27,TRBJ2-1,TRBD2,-,CASRLAVYNEQFF,TGTGCCAGCAGACTAGCGGTATACAATGAGCAGTTCTTC
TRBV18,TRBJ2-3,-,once,CASSTPGTDTQYF,TGTGCCAGCTCAACCCCTGGCACAGATACGCAGTATTTT
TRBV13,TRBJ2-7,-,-,CASGVRLAYEQYF,TGTGCCAGCGGTGTTAGACTAGCCTACGAGCAGTACTTC
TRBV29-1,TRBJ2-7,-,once,CSVAGLAYEQYF,TGCAGCGTTGCGGGTCTTGCCTACGAGCAGTACTTC
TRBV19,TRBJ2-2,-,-,CASSIGRFAGTGELFF,TGTGCCAGTAGTATAGGAAGATTCGCAGGCACCGGGGAGCTGTTTTTT
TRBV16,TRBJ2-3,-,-,CASSQNGVTDTQYF,TGTGCCAGCAGCCAAAACGGGGTCACAGATACGCAGTATTTT
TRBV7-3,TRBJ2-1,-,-,CASSLRRDSYNEQFF,TGTGCCAGCAGCTTACGGCGGGACTCCTACAATGAGCAGTTCTTC
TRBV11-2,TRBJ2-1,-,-,CASSPPRGRNEQFF,TGTGCCAGCAGCCCGCCCAGGGGTAGGAATGAGCAGTTCTTC
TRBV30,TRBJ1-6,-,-,CAWTGTPGPGPPLHF,TGTGCCTGGACCGGAACACCGGGACCAGGACCACCCCTCCACTTT
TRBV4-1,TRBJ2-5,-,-,CASSQLGLRQETQYF,TGCGCCAGCAGCCAACTTGGACTACGACAAGAGACCCAGTACTTC
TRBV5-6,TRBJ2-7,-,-,CASSRNFFYEQYF,TGTGCCAGCAGCCGGAACTTCTTTTACGAGCAGTACTTC
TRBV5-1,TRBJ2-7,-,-,CASSFGGRFDEQYF,TGCGCCAGCAGCTTTGGGGGGAGATTCGACGAGCAGTACTTC
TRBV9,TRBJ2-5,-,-,CASSVERGTVARETQYF,TGTGCCAGCAGCGTAGAACGGGGGACCGTTGCCCGGGAGACCCAGTACTTC
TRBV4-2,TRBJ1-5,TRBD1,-,CASSITGGGQPQHF,TGTGCCAGCAGCATCACAGGGGGCGGTCAGCCCCAGCATTTT
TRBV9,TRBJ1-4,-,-,CASSVGGVEEKLFF,TGTGCCAGCAGCGTAGGGGGGGTAGAGGAAAAACTGTTTTTT
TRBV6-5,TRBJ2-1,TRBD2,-,CASSYSMVAGANEQFF,TGTGCCAGCAGTTACTCGATGGTAGCGGGGGCCAATGAGCAGTTCTTC
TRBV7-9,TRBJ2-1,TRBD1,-,CASSSTGENEQFF,TGTGCCAGCAGTTCTACAGGGGAAAATGAGCAGTTCTTC
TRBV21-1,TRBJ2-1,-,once,CASSHGLPINEQFF,TGTGCCAGCAGCCATGGACTCCCCATCAATGAGCAGTTCTTC
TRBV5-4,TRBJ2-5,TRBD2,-,CASSLDVTSIETQYF,TGTGCCAGCAGCTTGGATGTGACTAGCATCGAGACCCAGTACTTC
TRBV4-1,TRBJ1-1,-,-,CASSQEKLNTEAFF,TGCGCCAGCAGCCAAGAAAAGCTGAACACTGAAGCTTTCTTT